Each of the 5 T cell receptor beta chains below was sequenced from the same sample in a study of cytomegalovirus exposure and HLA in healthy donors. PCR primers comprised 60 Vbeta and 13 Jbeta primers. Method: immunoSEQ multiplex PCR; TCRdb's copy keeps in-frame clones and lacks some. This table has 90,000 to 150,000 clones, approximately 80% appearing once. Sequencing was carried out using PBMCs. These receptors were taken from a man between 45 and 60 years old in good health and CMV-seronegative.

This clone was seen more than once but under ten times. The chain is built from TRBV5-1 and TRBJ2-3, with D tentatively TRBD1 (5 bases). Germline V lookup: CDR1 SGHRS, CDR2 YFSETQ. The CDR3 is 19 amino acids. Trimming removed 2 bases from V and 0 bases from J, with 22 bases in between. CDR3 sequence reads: CASSFPTAVGSTSTDTQYF. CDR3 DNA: TGCGCCAGCAGCTTTCCGACAGCCGTAGGTAGTACTAGCACAGATACGCAGTATTTT.

CDR3 bases: TGTGCCAGCAGCCCGAGGTCTGGGGCCAACGTCCTGACTTTC. Protein sequence: CASSPRSGANVLTF. The chain recombines TRBV11-2 with TRBJ2-6; no reliable D call. Germline CDR1 is SGHAT and CDR2 is FQNNGV. The CDR3 sequence is 14 residues long. V lost 5 bases and J 1 base, leaving 6 bases between the germline ends.

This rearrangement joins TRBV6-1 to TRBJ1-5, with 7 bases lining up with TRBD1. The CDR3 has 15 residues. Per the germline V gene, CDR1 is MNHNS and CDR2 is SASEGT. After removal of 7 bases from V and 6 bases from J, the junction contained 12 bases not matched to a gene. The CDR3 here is CASIRGQSWAQPQHF. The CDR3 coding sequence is TGTGCCAGCATTCGGGGACAGAGTTGGGCTCAGCCCCAGCATTTT.

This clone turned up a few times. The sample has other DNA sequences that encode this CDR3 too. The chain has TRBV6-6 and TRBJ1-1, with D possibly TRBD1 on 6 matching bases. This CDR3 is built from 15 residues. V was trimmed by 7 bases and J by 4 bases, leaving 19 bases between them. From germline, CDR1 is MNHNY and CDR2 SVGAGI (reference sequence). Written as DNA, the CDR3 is TGTGCCAGCAAAGGGGGGCTTCTAGCGGGCACTGAAGCTTTCTTT. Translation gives CASKGGLLAGTEAFF.

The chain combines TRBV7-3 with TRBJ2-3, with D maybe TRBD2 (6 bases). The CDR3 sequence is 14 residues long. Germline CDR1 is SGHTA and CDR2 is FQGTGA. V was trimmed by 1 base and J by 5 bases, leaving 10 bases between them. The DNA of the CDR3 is TGTGCCAGCAGCTTAATGGGAGGTGGAGATACGCAGTATTTT. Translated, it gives CASSLMGGGDTQYF. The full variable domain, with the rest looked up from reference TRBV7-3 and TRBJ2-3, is GAGVSQTPSNKVTEKGKYVELRCDPISGHTALYWYRQSLGQGPEFLIYFQGTGAADDSGLPNDRFFAVRPEGSVSTLKIQRTERGDSAVYLCASSLMGGGDTQYFGPGTRLTVL.